This T cell receptor (beta chain) was identified during a study of blood T cells in healthy people across ages. Overall study context: The capture of about one barcoded beta molecule per two T cells was achieved by template switching.

Study outcomes and limitations: Significant beta diversity loss was already apparent by age roughly 44, declining roughly linearly.

The second PCR ran about 6 to 12 cycles with a sample-barcoded 5' primer and J-beta primers. TCRdb ran MiXCR on the 5' RACE reads and lists one entry per CDR3 protein. The table includes about 1.4 million distinct CDR3 sequences, approximately 59% detected once. Isolation yielded PBMCs, at least 6 million per sample, in every case. Germline values: CDR1 SGHTA, CDR2 FQGNSA. The CDR3 totals 15 residues. The V gene lost 2 bases and the J gene lost 6 bases, with 14 bases spanning the gap. This clonotype came up a few times. Its antigen remains unknown. The origin of this receptor is a man aged 18 to 30 in good health. The chain carries TRBV7-2 and TRBJ2-1; tentative D call: TRBD2 (6 bases). The sample comprised blood. CDR3 sequence: CASSLYVGRGNEQFF. DNA for the CDR3: TGTGCCAGCAGCTTATACGTCGGGAGAGGCAATGAGCAGTTCTTC.